A selection of T cell receptor beta chains follows, all from one sample in a study of cytomegalovirus exposure and HLA in healthy donors. The repertoire was sequenced with immunoSEQ multiplex PCR; TCRdb's copy has only in-frame clones and lacks some. The sample shows some 87,000 clones, 95% to 97% of them seen only once. Specimen: PBMCs. These receptors were collected from a woman between 18 and 30 years old in good health and CMV-seronegative. The CDR3 runs from the conserved cysteine through the conserved F or W.

cdr3_length j_call v_call cdr3_aa
16 TRBJ2-7 TRBV4-1 CASSQVGGQGAYEQYF
15 TRBJ2-3 TRBV9 CASSANAGGRYTQYF
15 TRBJ2-1 TRBV19 CASYDRGEPGNEQFF
14 TRBJ2-2 TRBV27 CASSFSGKAGELFF
14 TRBJ1-4 TRBV7-6 CASRITPTNEKLFF
13 TRBJ1-1 TRBV2 CASSGPENTEAFF
14 TRBJ2-7 TRBV4-1 CASSQLRENYEQYF
16 TRBJ1-4 TRBV27 CASSPLEAGLLRKLFF
14 TRBJ2-5 TRBV6-5 CASTRTGLGETQYF
17 TRBJ2-1 TRBV11-2 CASSLRERGLHPGEQFF
12 TRBJ1-1 TRBV13 CASSPQDTEAFF
16 TRBJ1-4 TRBV10-2 CASSDDRQGLGEKLFF
13 TRBJ2-7 TRBV19 CASSTETSYEQYF
15 TRBJ2-7 TRBV4-1 CASSQAGGTIYEQYF
15 TRBJ2-1 TRBV11-3 CASSLAQGAPNEQFF
16 TRBJ2-1 TRBV5-1 CASSLGISGTYNEQFF
17 TRBJ2-1 TRBV5-1 CASSSAVQAGVGNEQFF
14 TRBJ2-7 TRBV19 CASSPTANIYEQYF
15 TRBJ1-5 TRBV27 CASSLEQGRRQPQHF
18 TRBJ1-3 TRBV5-1 CASSSEQTGVHSGNTIYF
15 TRBJ2-5 TRBV6-6 CASTPREAGEETQYF
13 TRBJ1-5 TRBV6-1 CASSEAREQPQHF
14 TRBJ2-1 TRBV7-9 CASSRTSGYNEQFF
15 TRBJ2-3 TRBV6-4 CASSDRPGGTDTQYF
14 TRBJ1-2 TRBV7-2 CASSSTGEDNPPAF
13 TRBJ1-2 TRBV19 CASSMDSLYGYTF
16 TRBJ2-3 TRBV27 CASSLGPGQTTDTQYF
15 TRBJ2-3 TRBV29-1 CSAASGTGAWDTQYF
11 TRBJ2-1 TRBV28 CASLRFNEQFF
13 TRBJ1-1 TRBV6-5 CASIRQGNTEAFF
15 TRBJ2-1 TRBV5-4 CASSSDPGIYNEQFF
16 TRBJ1-2 TRBV28 CASSPLFPGGIYGYTF
14 TRBJ1-2 TRBV5-1 CASSPDSHNYGYTF
15 TRBJ1-1 TRBV18 CASSLPQYMNTEAFF
14 TRBJ2-5 TRBV18 CASSPLDTGETQYF
17 TRBJ1-1 TRBV6-9 CASSYRRELDMNTEAFF
17 TRBJ2-1 TRBV10-3 CAISGPIAGGSYNEQFF
15 TRBJ2-1 TRBV7-9 CASSLGSGRVIEQFF
17 TRBJ1-3 TRBV15 CATSRDLGRNSGNTIYF
14 TRBJ2-3 TRBV11-3 CASSSPQAPDTQYF
15 TRBJ1-5 TRBV6-1 CASLDRQYSNQPQHF
12 TRBJ2-7 TRBV19 CASRDRAYEQYF
17 TRBJ2-1 TRBV27 CASSLMAGLAGEDEQFF
16 TRBJ1-2 TRBV30 CAWREGGTLTNYGYTF
15 TRBJ2-1 TRBV10-1 CASSGDGSSYNEQFF
17 TRBJ2-5 TRBV19 CASSIRSPGRGGETQYF
13 TRBJ2-3 TRBV4-2 CASSLDFTDTQYF
15 TRBJ2-7 TRBV4-2 CASSQARLAGVGQYF
17 TRBJ1-1 TRBV5-4 CASSSPLGQEVNTEAFF